This T cell receptor beta chain emerged from a study of beta chain features in type 1 diabetes. The study's findings and limits: People with Type 1 diabetes carried modestly yet significantly shorter TCRB CDR3s in all four CD4+ subsets.

What was sequenced were expressed TCRB transcripts, since all of the isolated RNA had been reverse transcribed. Measured with immunoSEQ multiplex PCR; TCRdb has only the in-frame clones, and not every one. Altogether about 16,000 clones are present, about three quarters being singletons, with the ten largest covering 0.65% to 0.9%. A few counts support this clone. Its specificity is not known. From germline, CDR1 is SGHTA and CDR2 FQGTGA. With 2 bases removed from V and 5 bases from J, the gap between germline ends came to 7 bases. The CDR3 sequence is 13 residues long. The source of this sequence is a young man with type 1 diabetes. The chain couples TRBV7-3 to TRBJ2-1; TRBD2 is a possible D gene (5 bases). Sequencing was carried out using stem cell memory CD4+ T cells from blood. CDR3 sequence reads: CASSLQEDNEQFF. CDR3 DNA: TGTGCCAGCAGCTTACAGGAGGACAATGAGCAGTTCTTC.